The rows below give T cell receptor beta chains drawn from one sample of a study of CD8+ T cells in alopecia areata. The data were produced by immunoSEQ multiplex PCR, yet TCRdb's version contains in-frame clones alone and is incomplete. The table shows about 180,000 clones, with over 55% occurring only once. Here the sequenced sample was CD4+ T cells sorted from blood, taken at week 0. Receptors were obtained from a human donor with alopecia areata. Each CDR3 is given with its conserved first and last residue. A D gene is named only where the DNA matches it firmly. Size tells how often a clone was seen (once, few, many) or the class of an expanded clone, and some rows leave it out.

v_gene	d_gene	j_gene	abundance	CDR3aa	CDR3nt
TRBV30	NA	TRBJ2-3	NA	CAWSAGDPDTQYF	TGTGCCTGGAGTGCAGGAGATCCAGATACGCAGTATTTT
TRBV2	NA	TRBJ1-2	NA	CASSEDKYGYTF	TGTGCCAGCAGTGAAGACAAGTATGGCTACACCTTC
TRBV15	TRBD1	TRBJ1-2	NA	CATSREDRGYGYTF	TGTGCCACCAGCAGGGAGGACAGGGGCTATGGCTACACCTTC
TRBV30	NA	TRBJ2-3	once	CAWSPGYPDTQYF	TGTGCCTGGAGTCCCGGATATCCAGATACGCAGTATTTT
TRBV29-1	NA	TRBJ2-7	NA	CSVGDPRYEQYF	TGCAGCGTTGGGGACCCGAGATACGAGCAGTACTTC
TRBV2	NA	TRBJ2-4	few	CASSDSLAKNIQYF	TGTGCCAGCAGTGACAGCCTAGCCAAAAACATTCAGTACTTC
TRBV14	NA	TRBJ2-1	NA	CASSPSDEQFF	TGTGCCAGCAGCCCCAGTGATGAGCAGTTCTTC
TRBV7-8	NA	TRBJ2-3	few	CASSLAVGGGFADTQYF	TGTGCCAGCAGCTTAGCCGTTGGTGGGGGGTTCGCAGATACGCAGTATTTT
TRBV29-1	TRBD1	TRBJ1-1	NA	CSARDRSWAEAFF	TGCAGCGCCCGGGACAGGAGCTGGGCTGAAGCTTTCTTT
TRBV15	TRBD1	TRBJ1-1	once	CATSIQGQAGTEAFF	TGTGCCACCAGCATTCAGGGACAGGCTGGCACTGAAGCTTTCTTT
TRBV15	NA	TRBJ2-1	once	CATSTGGQLGLNEQFF	TGTGCCACCAGCACCGGTGGACAGTTGGGGCTCAATGAGCAGTTCTTC
TRBV30	NA	TRBJ1-5	NA	CAWSVLEGNQPQHF	TGTGCCTGGAGTGTACTGGAGGGGAATCAGCCCCAGCATTTT
TRBV18	NA	TRBJ1-4	NA	CASSPVSGDEKLFF	TGTGCCAGCTCACCAGTCTCCGGGGATGAAAAACTGTTTTTT
TRBV19	NA	TRBJ1-2	once	CASSSWDRQGGGYTF	TGTGCCAGTAGTTCTTGGGACCGACAAGGTGGCGGCTACACCTTC
TRBV28	NA	TRBJ2-3	NA	CASSLPGLTTQYF	TGTGCCAGCAGTTTGCCCGGTCTAACTACGCAGTATTTT
TRBV30	NA	TRBJ2-1	NA	CAWSPGGPGQFF	TGTGCCTGGAGTCCGGGGGGCCCGGGGCAGTTCTTC
TRBV2	NA	TRBJ1-1	few	CASSRRGAGDTEAFF	TGTGCCAGCTCCCGCCGGGGGGCCGGGGACACTGAAGCTTTCTTT
TRBV5-1	NA	TRBJ2-5	few	CASSLAGQIQETQYF	TGCGCCAGCAGCTTGGCCGGACAGATACAAGAGACCCAGTACTTC
TRBV29-1	NA	TRBJ1-3	NA	CSAIRTGNTIYF	TGCAGCGCCATTCGTACAGGGAACACCATATATTTT
TRBV7-2	NA	TRBJ1-5	NA	CASSPRDAGPNQPQHF	TGTGCCAGCAGCCCCCGGGACGCGGGCCCTAATCAGCCCCAGCATTTT
TRBV7-2	TRBD2	TRBJ2-3	few	CASSSSGNPDTQYF	TGTGCCAGCAGCTCCAGCGGGAACCCAGATACGCAGTATTTT
TRBV19	NA	TRBJ2-4	once	CASSIDHRTVSIQYF	TGTGCCAGTAGTATAGATCATCGGACAGTGAGCATTCAGTACTTC
TRBV28	TRBD1	TRBJ1-2	NA	CASSPHGTAYGYTF	TGTGCCAGCAGTCCACACGGGACAGCGTATGGCTACACCTTC
TRBV9	NA	TRBJ2-3	NA	CASSVVPAASDTQYF	TGTGCCAGCAGCGTAGTCCCAGCGGCATCAGATACGCAGTATTTT
TRBV10-3	NA	TRBJ1-2	NA	CAISEGSWGHGYTF	TGTGCCATCAGTGAGGGCAGTTGGGGGCATGGCTACACCTTC
TRBV4-1	NA	TRBJ2-7	NA	CASSQEFGSTYEQYF	TGCGCCAGCAGCCAAGAGTTCGGCAGCACCTACGAGCAGTACTTC
TRBV7-2	NA	TRBJ2-2	NA	CASSLVVIKTGELFF	TGTGCCAGCAGCTTAGTGGTGATTAAGACCGGGGAGCTGTTTTTT
TRBV11-3	NA	TRBJ2-7	NA	CASTHRDGDYEQYF	TGTGCCAGCACCCATCGGGACGGAGACTACGAGCAGTACTTC
TRBV13	NA	TRBJ2-2	NA	CASTRTANTGELFF	TGTGCCAGCACCCGGACTGCGAACACCGGGGAGCTGTTTTTT
TRBV27	TRBD1	TRBJ1-4	NA	CASKRQGANEKLFF	TGTGCCAGCAAAAGACAGGGGGCAAATGAAAAACTGTTTTTT
TRBV27	TRBD2	TRBJ2-3	few	CASSLAGGTSTDTQYF	TGTGCCAGCAGTTTGGCGGGGGGAACAAGCACAGATACGCAGTATTTT
TRBV4-3	NA	TRBJ2-3	NA	CASSLSRDLITDTQYF	TGCGCCAGCAGCCTAAGTCGGGACTTGATCACAGATACGCAGTATTTT
TRBV29-1	NA	TRBJ2-5	NA	CSVSEETQYF	TGCAGCGTCTCCGAGGAGACCCAGTACTTC
TRBV23-1	NA	TRBJ2-3	NA	CASSLKSRTDTQYF	TGCGCCAGCAGTCTAAAGTCCCGCACAGATACGCAGTATTTT
TRBV30	NA	TRBJ2-7	NA	CAWSPRSPTVTYEQYF	TGTGCCTGGAGTCCACGATCACCGACAGTAACCTACGAGCAGTACTTC
TRBV2	NA	TRBJ1-6	NA	CASSGASYSPLHF	TGTGCCAGCAGTGGGGCCTCTTATTCACCCCTCCACTTT
TRBV7-2	NA	TRBJ2-1	once	CASSFDYPYNEQFF	TGTGCCAGCAGCTTCGACTACCCCTACAATGAGCAGTTCTTC
TRBV30	NA	TRBJ2-3	NA	CAWTGSSTDTQYF	TGTGCCTGGACAGGTTCTAGCACAGATACGCAGTATTTT
TRBV29-1	NA	TRBJ1-1	NA	CSATGFILDTEAFF	TGCAGCGCCACGGGGTTCATCTTGGACACTGAAGCTTTCTTT
TRBV27	TRBD1	TRBJ1-1	NA	CASRSTGQASPEAFF	TGTGCCAGCAGATCGACCGGACAGGCGTCCCCTGAAGCTTTCTTT
TRBV12-5	TRBD1	TRBJ1-6	NA	CASGLVGTAYNSPLHF	TGTGCTAGTGGTTTGGTAGGGACAGCCTATAATTCACCCCTCCACTTT
TRBV14	NA	TRBJ2-7	once	CASSQMGHIHEQYF	TGTGCCAGCAGCCAAATGGGACACATCCACGAGCAGTACTTC
TRBV5-1	TRBD1	TRBJ1-1	NA	CASAAPNRTGERNTEAFF	TGCGCCAGCGCAGCTCCAAATCGTACAGGGGAGAGGAACACTGAAGCTTTCTTT
TRBV7-3	NA	TRBJ2-4	few	CASSLIGGIQYF	TGTGCCAGCAGCCTCATAGGAGGGATTCAGTACTTC
TRBV19	TRBD1	TRBJ1-2	NA	CASSRDRGPGGYGYTF	TGTGCCAGTAGCCGGGACAGGGGCCCCGGAGGGTATGGCTACACCTTC
TRBV19	NA	TRBJ2-2	few	CASSIGGPGELFF	TGTGCCAGTAGTATTGGGGGTCCCGGGGAGCTGTTTTTT
TRBV29-1	TRBD1	TRBJ1-2	NA	CSVTGSGGYTF	TGCAGCGTGACAGGGTCTGGAGGCTACACCTTC
TRBV2	NA	TRBJ1-4	NA	CASRAGEKLFF	TGTGCCAGCAGGGCCGGTGAAAAACTGTTTTTT
TRBV4-3	NA	TRBJ2-4	NA	CASSQNIAKNIQYF	TGCGCCAGCAGCCAAAACATAGCCAAAAACATTCAGTACTTC
TRBV28	NA	TRBJ2-1	NA	CASRGPEAGLLSFF	TGTGCCAGCAGGGGCCCTGAGGCCGGTCTCTTGTCGTTCTTC
TRBV5-1	TRBD1	TRBJ1-5	NA	CASSLEGDSYQPQHF	TGCGCCAGCAGCTTGGAGGGGGACAGTTATCAGCCCCAGCATTTT
TRBV20-1	NA	TRBJ1-1	NA	CSVITGYGAFF	TGCAGTGTCATAACAGGGTACGGAGCTTTCTTT
TRBV4-1	NA	TRBJ1-2	NA	CASSQPTTGNYGYTF	TGCGCCAGCAGCCAACCCACTACAGGGAACTATGGCTACACCTTC
TRBV7-8	NA	TRBJ2-4	NA	CASSLSLAAKNIQYF	TGTGCCAGCAGCTTATCCCTGGCGGCCAAAAACATTCAGTACTTC
TRBV7-2	NA	TRBJ2-3	NA	CASSIGPARLLSTDTQYF	TGTGCCAGCAGCATCGGGCCAGCCCGATTACTTAGCACAGATACGCAGTATTTT
TRBV4-1	TRBD1	TRBJ2-4	NA	CASSQEPFGTGGLRRYF	TGCGCCAGCAGCCAAGAGCCCTTTGGGACAGGGGGCTTACGACGGTACTTC
TRBV7-2	TRBD1	TRBJ1-1	NA	CASRTGAGTEAFF	TGTGCCAGCCGGACAGGGGCTGGTACTGAAGCTTTCTTT
TRBV29-1	NA	TRBJ2-3	NA	CSVAEADTQYF	TGCAGCGTTGCAGAGGCAGATACGCAGTATTTT
TRBV19	NA	TRBJ1-1	NA	CASSRHRTDTEAFF	TGTGCCAGTAGCCGACACAGGACGGACACTGAAGCTTTCTTT